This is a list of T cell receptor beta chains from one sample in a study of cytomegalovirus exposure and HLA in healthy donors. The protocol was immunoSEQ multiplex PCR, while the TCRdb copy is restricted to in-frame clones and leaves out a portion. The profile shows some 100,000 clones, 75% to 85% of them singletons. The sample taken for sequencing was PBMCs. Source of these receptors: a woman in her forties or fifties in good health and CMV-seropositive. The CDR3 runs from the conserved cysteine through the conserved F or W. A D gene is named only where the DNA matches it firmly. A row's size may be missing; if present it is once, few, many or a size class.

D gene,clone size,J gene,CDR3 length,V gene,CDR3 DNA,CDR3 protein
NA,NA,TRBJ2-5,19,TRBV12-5,TGTGCTAGTGGTTTGGTAATTCAGGGCGGGACGAACCTTCAAGAGACCCAGTACTTC,CASGLVIQGGTNLQETQYF
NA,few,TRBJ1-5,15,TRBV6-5,TGTGCCAGTAAGGAGGACAGTCATAGCAATCAGCCCCAGCATTTT,CASKEDSHSNQPQHF
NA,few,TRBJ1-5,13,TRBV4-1,TGCGCCAGCAGCCAGGGGAGTCGTCAGCCCCAGCATTTT,CASSQGSRQPQHF
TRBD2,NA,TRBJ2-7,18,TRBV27,TGTGCCAGCAGTTTTCTTCCCACTAGCGGGGGGACCTTCTACGAGCAGTACTTC,CASSFLPTSGGTFYEQYF
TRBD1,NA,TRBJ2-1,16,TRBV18,TGTGCCAGCTCACTTACGACAGGGGGCAACTACAATGAGCAGTTCTTC,CASSLTTGGNYNEQFF
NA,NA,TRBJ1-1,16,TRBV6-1,TGTGCCAGCAGTGCCCGTGGGGCAGGGCGGAACACTGAAGCTTTCTTT,CASSARGAGRNTEAFF
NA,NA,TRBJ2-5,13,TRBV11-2,TGTGCCAGCAGCCGGGGGGCTGGAGAGACCCAGTACTTC,CASSRGAGETQYF
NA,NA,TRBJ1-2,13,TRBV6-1,TGTGCCAGCAGGCAACAGGGCTCCTATGGCTACACCTTC,CASRQQGSYGYTF
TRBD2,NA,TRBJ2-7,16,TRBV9,TGTGCCAGCAGCTCCGGACTAGCGGCGGGCTTCTACGAGCAGTACTTC,CASSSGLAAGFYEQYF
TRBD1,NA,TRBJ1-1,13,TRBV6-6,TGTGCCAGCAGTCCTACAGGGGGCACTGAAGCTTTCTTT,CASSPTGGTEAFF